This T cell receptor beta chain was recovered during a study of a mutant IDH1 vaccine in newly diagnosed glioma. On the study more broadly: Vaccination began 4-6 weeks post radiotherapy alone, or with temozolomide cycles. Patients got radiotherapy, temozolomide, or both beforehand, and most got both.

The time point: week 35, safety follow-up. Mutant IDH1 20-mer peptide, at 300 ug, made up each vaccine dose, with topical imiquimod. Germline CDR1 LNHDA, CDR2 SQIVND (reference sequence). This CDR3 region has 14 residues. Germline trimming cut 7 bases from V and 6 bases from J; bases unmatched to any gene: 12. This clone was detected once. Antigen specificity is unknown. Clones were sequenced by immunoSEQ multiplex PCR, and TCRdb holds only the in-frame ones, with some missing. The sample carries about 68,000 clones, more than 70% recorded once. The source material was PBMCs, sampled from a glioma patient whose treatment included an IDH1 peptide vaccine. This chain uses TRBV19 with TRBJ2-7, with TRBD1 matching over 7 bases. This TCR derives from a man between 18 and 29 years old with glioma. The CDR3 is CASTWTGQGGEQYF. The DNA of the CDR3 is TGTGCCAGTACCTGGACAGGTCAAGGGGGCGAGCAGTACTTC. The whole variable domain, remainder taken from reference TRBV19 and TRBJ2-7, is DGGITQSPKYLFRKEGQNVTLSCEQNLNHDAMYWYRQDPGQGLRLIYYSQIVNDFQKGDIAEGYSVSREKKESFPLTVTSAQKNPTAFYLCASTWTGQGGEQYFGPGTRLTVT.